Each of the 16 T cell receptor beta chains below was sequenced from the same sample in a study of blood T cell repertoires in COVID-19. Profiling relied on immunoSEQ multiplex PCR, and the TCRdb table lists in-frame clones only, not all of them. This table holds roughly 79,000 clones, around 90% found once. The sample was peripheral blood. The origin of the receptors is a woman aged 50 to 65 with acute or convalescent COVID-19.

The chain joins TRBV7-2 to TRBJ2-1; TRBD2 agrees at 10 bases. The V gene end was trimmed by 4 bases and the J gene end by 6 bases; junction bases not matched to a gene: 6. CDR1 is SGHTA, CDR2 FQGNSA, per germline. This CDR3 is built from 15 residues. This CDR3 reads CASSSTGLASNEQFF. The CDR3 DNA is TGTGCCAGCAGCTCTACGGGACTAGCGTCCAATGAGCAGTTCTTC.

The chain is built from TRBV2 and TRBJ2-5; D perhaps matches TRBD2 (6 bases). V lost 5 bases, J lost 4 bases, and 11 bases lay in between. Germline V gives CDR1 SNHLY, CDR2 FYNNEI. The CDR3 loop spans 13 amino acids. The CDR3 region is CASSWRGGETQYF. Here the CDR3 DNA reads TGTGCCAGCAGTTGGAGGGGAGGAGAGACCCAGTACTTC.

The V gene is TRBV28, the J gene TRBJ1-5; D is perhaps TRBD1 (5 bases). Deletions cut 8 bases from V and 6 bases from J, with 11 bases between. Germline V gene lookup returns CDR1 MDHEN and CDR2 SYDVKM. CDR3 size: 12 residues. CDR3 sequence (DNA): TGTGCCAGCGAACAAGGGGCTCAGCCCCAGCATTTT. Residues: CASEQGAQPQHF.

The gene calls are TRBV19 and TRBJ1-2; a weak D match, TRBD1 (5 bases). Trimming stripped 3 bases from V and 4 bases from J, with 12 bases between. The V gene's germline CDR1 is LNHDA and CDR2 SQIVND (reference sequence). CDR3 size: 14 residues. CDR3 in amino acids: CASSMKQGGYGYTF. The CDR3 DNA reads TGTGCCAGTAGTATGAAGCAGGGAGGCTATGGCTACACCTTC.

The chain has TRBV11-3 and TRBJ2-5; 14 nucleotides line up with TRBD2. Per the germline V gene, CDR1 is SGHNT and CDR2 is YENEEA. The CDR3 runs 17 residues. J was trimmed by 5 bases and V by 4 bases; bases with no gene match: 9. The CDR3 is CASSSGLAGASVETQYF. DNA of the CDR3: TGTGCCAGCAGCTCGGGACTAGCGGGAGCTAGTGTGGAGACCCAGTACTTC.

This sequence joins TRBV19 and TRBJ1-3, with 7 bases matching TRBD1. The CDR3 is 17 residues long. J was trimmed by 0 bases and V by 4 bases; bases with no gene match: 9. Germline CDR1 and CDR2: LNHDA and SQIVND (reference sequence). Written as DNA, the CDR3 is TGTGCCAGTAGTACCCTGGGGACAGCATTCTCTGGAAACACCATATATTTT. It translates to CASSTLGTAFSGNTIYF.

The rearrangement links TRBV7-3 to TRBJ1-6; a possible D gene is TRBD1 (6 bases). In germline, CDR1 is SGHTA, CDR2 FQGTGA. V shed 3 bases and J shed 4 bases, with 7 bases lying between them. The CDR3 contains 14 residues. CDR3 residues: CASSFTGYNSPLHF. The CDR3 DNA is TGTGCCAGCAGCTTTACAGGGTATAATTCACCCCTCCACTTT.

The chain carries TRBV5-4 and TRBJ1-1; no firm D call. CDR3 length: 14 amino acids. Looked up from germline, CDR1 is SGHNT and CDR2 is YYREEE (reference sequence). The V gene lost 0 bases and the J gene lost 1 base, with 7 bases spanning the gap. Here the CDR3 reads CASSLGAGNTEAFF. Here the CDR3 DNA reads TGTGCCAGCAGCTTGGGGGCGGGGAACACTGAAGCTTTCTTT.

The V and J genes are TRBV4-1 and TRBJ1-5, with a possible D match to TRBD1 (5 bases). Germline assignment: CDR1 MGHRA and CDR2 YSYEKL. Trimming took 0 bases from V and 7 from J, leaving 19 bases between them. This CDR3 has 17 residues. The chain's CDR3 is CASSQDTGHRSGQPQHF. DNA for the CDR3: TGCGCCAGCAGCCAAGATACCGGGCACAGGTCCGGGCAGCCCCAGCATTTT.

The V call is TRBV7-9, the J call TRBJ1-1, with TRBD1 matching over 8 bases. The V gene's germline CDR1 is SEHNR and CDR2 FQNEAQ (reference sequence). The CDR3 spans 12 residues. V lost 4 bases, J lost 8 bases, and 3 bases stayed unmatched. The CDR3 loop is CASSYGTGEAFF. The CDR3 DNA follows: TGTGCCAGCAGCTATGGGACAGGCGAAGCTTTCTTT.

The rearrangement joins TRBV5-5 to TRBJ1-2; D remains ambiguous. From germline, CDR1 is SGHKS and CDR2 YYEKEE (reference sequence). This CDR3 has 14 residues. The V and J ends lost 5 bases and 0 bases respectively, with 11 bases between them. The CDR3 nucleotides are TGTGCCAGCAGTCCTACCTCTGCTAACTATGGCTACACCTTC. Protein sequence: CASSPTSANYGYTF.

The chain couples TRBV2 to TRBJ2-7; a weak D match, TRBD1 (7 bases). Germline V gene lookup returns CDR1 SNHLY and CDR2 FYNNEI. V shed 0 bases and J shed 6 bases, with 15 bases lying between them. The CDR3 has 15 residues. This CDR3 reads CASSEAQTGRSEQYF. The CDR3 coding sequence is TGTGCCAGCAGTGAAGCGCAGACAGGGAGGAGCGAGCAGTACTTC.

The chain recombines TRBV7-6 with TRBJ2-7; D perhaps matches TRBD1 (5 bases). The CDR3 spans 18 residues. Germline CDR1 is SGHVS and CDR2 is FNYEAQ. Trimming cost V 0 bases and J 0 bases, with 18 bases left between them. The CDR3 coding sequence is TGTGCCAGCAGCTTAGCAATCCCGACAGCCCCCTCCTCCTACGAGCAGTACTTC. Amino acid sequence: CASSLAIPTAPSSYEQYF.

The chain carries TRBV5-8 and TRBJ2-1; D unclear. This CDR3 has 12 amino acids. The V end was cut by 1 base, the J end by 12 bases, with 11 bases between. Germline CDR1 reads SGHTS; CDR2 reads YDEGEE. The CDR3 sequence: CASSLYAHGQFF. CDR3 nucleotide sequence: TGTGCCAGCAGCTTGTATGCCCACGGGCAGTTCTTC.

This chain connects TRBV30 to TRBJ2-2; maybe TRBD2 (5 bases). The CDR3 covers 14 residues. Germline CDR1 and CDR2: GTSNPN and SVGIG (reference sequence). V gave up 0 bases and J gave up 4 bases, with 9 bases separating them. CDR3 amino acids: CAWSVLVSTGELFF. Here the CDR3 DNA reads TGTGCCTGGAGTGTACTAGTTTCCACCGGGGAGCTGTTTTTT.

The gene calls are TRBV5-1 and TRBJ1-2; D unresolved. The CDR3 length is 13 residues. The V and J ends lost 0 bases and 4 bases respectively, with 7 bases between them. Germline V lookup: CDR1 SGHRS, CDR2 YFSETQ. The CDR3: CASSLAGVYGYTF. The DNA for the CDR3 is TGCGCCAGCAGCTTGGCCGGGGTCTATGGCTACACCTTC. Variable domain in full (rest from reference TRBV5-1 and TRBJ1-2): KAGVTQTPRYLIKTRGQQVTLSCSPISGHRSVSWYQQTPGQGLQFLFEYFSETQRNKGNFPGRFSGRQFSNSRSEMNVSTLELGDSALYLCASSLAGVYGYTFGSGTRLTVV.